The entry that follows covers one T cell receptor (beta chain) sequence. Its antigen is undetermined. Total RNA, at least 5.5 micrograms per sample, came from PBMCs. The source of the sample is a study of blood T cells in healthy people across ages. Broader study findings: Without sorted subsets, naive and antigen-experienced compartments could not be conclusively compared.

The CDR3 is 14 amino acids. V was pared by 8 bases and J by 8 bases, with 10 bases of the junction left unmatched. A second PCR of about 7 to 12 cycles used a sample-barcoded 5' primer and a J-beta primer mix. All cDNA molecules were each tagged by a template-switch adaptor with 12 random nucleotides. At least 2.5 million CDR3-containing paired-end reads were obtained per sample. TCRdb analysed the 5' RACE reads with MiXCR anew, one entry per CDR3 protein. The sample lists more than 800,000 distinct CDR3 sequences; more than 40% were seen once. Sequencing input: blood. This TCR was sampled from an older woman in good health. The chain is built from TRBV12-3 or TRBV12-4 and TRBJ2-1; 9 positions agree with TRBD1. CDR3 protein: CASGRDRVTYEQFF. For the CDR3, the DNA is TGTGCCAGCGGACGGGACAGGGTTACGTATGAGCAGTTCTTC.